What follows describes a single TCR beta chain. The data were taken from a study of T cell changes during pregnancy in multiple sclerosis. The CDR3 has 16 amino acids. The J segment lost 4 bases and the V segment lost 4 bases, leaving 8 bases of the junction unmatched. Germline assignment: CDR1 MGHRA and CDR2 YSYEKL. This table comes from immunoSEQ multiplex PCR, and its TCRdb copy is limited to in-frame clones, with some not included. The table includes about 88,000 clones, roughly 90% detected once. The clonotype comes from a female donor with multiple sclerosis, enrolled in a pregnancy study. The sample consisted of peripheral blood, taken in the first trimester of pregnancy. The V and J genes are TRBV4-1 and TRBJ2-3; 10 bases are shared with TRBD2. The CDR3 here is CASSPELGLAADTQYF. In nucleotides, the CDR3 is TGCGCCAGCAGCCCCGAGCTCGGACTAGCGGCAGATACGCAGTATTTT.